This passage covers 27 T cell receptor beta chains from one sample sequenced in a study of shared clonotypes between healthy human individuals. The method was immunoSEQ multiplex PCR; TCRdb's version includes in-frame clones alone and lacks a portion of them. The data show 1.5 million to 2.5 million clones, over 85% seen once. Terminally differentiated effector memory CD45RA+ cells were excluded from the naive CD8 cells, which were CD45RO-negative and positively selected for CCR7. Sample: naive CD8+ T cells sorted from blood. These receptors all stem from a man between 18 and 29 years old in good health.

V and J are TRBV2 and TRBJ2-7, with a weak D call TRBD2 (6 bases). The CDR3 sequence is 13 residues long. CDR1 and CDR2 (germline): SNHLY, FYNNEI. The V end lost 6 bases, the J end lost 3 bases, and 12 bases lay between the germline ends. CDR3 nucleotides: TGTGCCAGCAGGGGGGGAGAGGTCTACGAGCAGTACTTC. It specifies CASRGGEVYEQYF.

The V gene is TRBV7-9, the J gene TRBJ2-1, with unresolved D. The CDR3 sequence is 14 residues long. Germline V gene lookup returns CDR1 SEHNR and CDR2 FQNEAQ (reference sequence). V lost 6 bases and J 4 bases, leaving 13 bases between the germline ends. This CDR3 reads CASSFSGWYNEQFF. The CDR3 DNA follows: TGTGCCAGCAGTTTCTCCGGCTGGTACAATGAGCAGTTCTTC.

CDR3 coding DNA: TGTGCCAGCAGCCCAGACTACAGAAATACTAATGAAAAACTGTTTTTT. Its translation: CASSPDYRNTNEKLFF. V and J are TRBV5-8 and TRBJ1-4, with D uncertain. Germline V lookup: CDR1 SGHTS, CDR2 YDEGEE. V was pared by 4 bases and J by 2 bases, with 15 bases between. The CDR3 is 16 residues long.

The CDR3 region is CASSESRGAKETQYF. In nucleotides, the CDR3 is TGTGCCAGCAGTGAATCCCGGGGGGCTAAAGAGACCCAGTACTTC. V and J are TRBV6-1 and TRBJ2-5, with D perhaps matching TRBD2 (7 bases). The germline gives CDR1 MNHNS, CDR2 SASEGT. Trimming took off 2 bases at V and 3 bases at J, with 13 bases between the two ends. This CDR3 spans 15 amino acids.

As concerns this clone: This sample also contains other DNA sequences that code for the same CDR3. This chain connects TRBV5-8 to TRBJ1-4, with no clear D. CDR3 length: 11 residues. From germline, CDR1 is SGHTS and CDR2 YDEGEE. V was trimmed by 3 bases and J by 6 bases, leaving 3 bases between them. CDR3 DNA: TGTGCCAGCAGCTCGGATGAAAAACTGTTTTTT. This gives the protein CASSSDEKLFF.

CDR3 region: CASSEKGITEAFF. Here the CDR3 DNA reads TGCGCCAGCAGTGAAAAGGGAATCACTGAAGCTTTCTTT. This chain links TRBV10-1 with TRBJ1-1; D is undetermined. The V gene lost 3 bases and the J gene lost 4 bases, with 9 bases spanning the gap. The V gene's germline CDR1 is WNHNN and CDR2 SYGVQD (reference sequence). This CDR3 spans 13 amino acids.

The gene calls are TRBV14 and TRBJ2-7; 11 bases map to TRBD2. The junction had 1 base not matched to a gene; V was cut back by 2 bases and J by 1 base. CDR1 and CDR2 (germline): SGHDN, FVKESK. This CDR3 spans 15 amino acids. The CDR3 coding sequence is TGTGCCAGCAGCCAACTAGCGGGAGGATCCTACGAGCAGTACTTC. Translated, it gives CASSQLAGGSYEQYF.

The V gene is TRBV11-1, the J gene TRBJ2-5; D possibly corresponds to TRBD2 (7 bases). This CDR3 is built from 14 residues. Germline values: CDR1 SGHAT, CDR2 FQDESV (reference sequence). V was pared by 1 base and J by 4 bases, with 10 bases between. CDR3 bases: TGTGCCAGCAGCTTAGTGGGGGGGGCAGAGACCCAGTACTTC. Translated, it gives CASSLVGGAETQYF. Supplemented by reference TRBV11-1 and TRBJ2-5, the full variable domain reads EAEVAQSPRYKITEKSQAVAFWCDPISGHATLYWYRQILGQGPELLVQFQDESVVDDSQLPKDRFSAERLKGVDSTLKIQPAELGDSAMYLCASSLVGGAETQYFGPGTRLLVL.

To note about this clone: Other DNA sequences in the same sample also yield this CDR3. J is TRBJ1-3 and V is TRBV10-2; D gene unclear. Trimming took 2 bases from V and 2 from J, leaving 1 base between them. This CDR3 region has 12 residues. Germline assignment: CDR1 WSHSY and CDR2 SAAADI. The CDR3 coding sequence is TGCGCCAGCAGTGAGACTGGAAACACCATATATTTT. Translated: CASSETGNTIYF.

The V call is TRBV4-1, the J call TRBJ2-1, with D possibly matching TRBD2 (6 bases). V lost 0 bases to trimming and J lost 2 bases, with 14 bases between them. The germline V gene encodes CDR1 MGHRA and CDR2 YSYEKL. The CDR3 totals 17 residues. The CDR3 DNA is TGCGCCAGCAGCCAAGATTCCAGCGGAGGGACCTACAATGAGCAGTTCTTC. Encoded protein: CASSQDSSGGTYNEQFF.

The gene calls are TRBV6-5 and TRBJ2-6, with a weak D call TRBD2 (6 bases). The CDR3 covers 16 residues. Trimming pared 2 bases from V and 2 bases from J, leaving 10 bases between. CDR1 and CDR2 (germline): MNHEY, SVGAGI. This CDR3 is CASSYPEGPGANVLTF. DNA for the CDR3: TGTGCCAGCAGTTACCCGGAGGGCCCTGGGGCCAACGTCCTGACTTTC.

This chain connects TRBV6-5 to TRBJ1-1; D call uncertain. This CDR3 has 14 amino acids. Germline loops: CDR1 MNHEY, CDR2 SVGAGI. The germline V and J ends were trimmed by 0 bases and 8 bases, with 13 bases remaining between them. This CDR3 is CASSYSRSYVEAFF. The DNA of the CDR3 is TGTGCCAGCAGTTACTCCAGGTCCTACGTGGAAGCTTTCTTT.

Notes on this clone: The identical CDR3 is also encoded by other nucleotide sequences in the sample. The chain employs TRBV11-2 and TRBJ2-5; D ambiguous. Trimming shortened V by 8 bases and J by 7 bases, and 8 bases separated the two germline ends. Looked up from germline, CDR1 is SGHAT and CDR2 is FQNNGV. There are 10 residues in the CDR3. In nucleotides, the CDR3 is TGTGCCAGCTCGGGTGGGACCCAGTACTTC. Its protein product is CASSGGTQYF.

The genes are TRBV7-9 and TRBJ2-3; D uncertain. The CDR3 spans 15 residues. In germline, CDR1 is SEHNR, CDR2 FQNEAQ (reference sequence). Trimming cost V 2 bases and J 0 bases, with 9 bases left between them. The CDR3 region is CASSLKFASTDTQYF. CDR3 nucleotides: TGTGCCAGCAGCTTAAAGTTTGCTAGCACAGATACGCAGTATTTT.

The chain couples TRBV5-6 to TRBJ1-2; D is ambiguous. V was trimmed by 6 bases and J by 5 bases, leaving 14 bases between them. The CDR3 is 13 residues long. Germline loops: CDR1 SGHDT, CDR2 YYEEEE. The CDR3 DNA is TGTGCCAGCACCCAGGACGGGTTTTATGGCTACACCTTC. This gives the protein CASTQDGFYGYTF. Using reference TRBV5-6 and TRBJ1-2 for the parts outside the CDR3, the full variable domain is DAGVTQSPTHLIKTRGQQVTLRCSPKSGHDTVSWYQQALGQGPQFIFQYYEEEERQRGNFPDRFSGHQFPNYSSELNVNALLLGDSALYLCASTQDGFYGYTFGSGTRLTVV.

The chain has TRBV10-2 and TRBJ2-5, with D possibly matching TRBD1 (5 bases). The CDR3 loop spans 11 amino acids. V shed 7 bases and J shed 4 bases, with 7 bases lying between them. Germline CDR1 and CDR2: WSHSY and SAAADI. CDR3 sequence: CASTQGETQYF. DNA of the CDR3: TGCGCCAGCACCCAGGGAGAGACCCAGTACTTC.

Concerning this clone: The sample holds other DNA sequences that translate to the same CDR3. The V and J genes are TRBV7-9 and TRBJ2-7, with 9 bases fitting TRBD1. J lost 1 base, V lost 3 bases, and 4 bases had no gene match. Germline assignment: CDR1 SEHNR and CDR2 FQNEAQ (reference sequence). The CDR3 sequence is 15 residues long. The CDR3 nucleotides are TGTGCCAGCAGCTTCTCCGGGACAGGGTCCTACGAGCAGTACTTC. It encodes CASSFSGTGSYEQYF.

The J gene is TRBJ2-7, the V gene TRBV9; 11 positions agree with TRBD1. Trimming cost V 3 bases and J 2 bases; bases outside gene matches: 7. This CDR3 has 16 residues. Germline lookup yields CDR1 SGDLS and CDR2 YYNGEE. The DNA of the CDR3 is TGTGCCAGCAGCGCCGGACAGGGGGCTCTCGCCTACGAGCAGTACTTC. Its translation is CASSAGQGALAYEQYF.

This sequence joins TRBV7-9 and TRBJ2-2; 9 nucleotides line up with TRBD1. CDR3 length: 17 amino acids. CDR1 and CDR2 (germline): SEHNR, FQNEAQ (reference sequence). V trimming: 4 bases; J trimming: 4 bases; junction bases outside the gene matches: 10. The CDR3 DNA follows: TGTGCCAGCAGCTCGGTAGAGCGGACAGGGGCCACCGGGGAGCTGTTTTTT. It yields the protein CASSSVERTGATGELFF.

This chain joins TRBV13 and TRBJ2-5, with 9 bases matching TRBD2. The CDR3 has 14 amino acids. Germline CDR1 PRHDT, CDR2 FYEKMQ (reference sequence). The ends lost 4 bases at V and 4 bases at J; junction bases unmatched: 4. The CDR3 loop is CASSSPGLAETQYF. The CDR3, as DNA: TGTGCCAGCAGCTCACCGGGACTAGCAGAGACCCAGTACTTC.

The chain has TRBV30 and TRBJ2-3; D is possibly TRBD1 or TRBD2 (5 bases each). This CDR3 region has 16 residues. CDR1 is GTSNPN, CDR2 SVGIG, per germline (reference sequence). V was pared by 0 bases and J by 2 bases, with 15 bases between. Written as DNA, the CDR3 is TGTGCCTGGAGTGTAGCGGACAAATTAAACACAGATACGCAGTATTTT. Its translation: CAWSVADKLNTDTQYF.

This chain connects TRBV9 to TRBJ2-6, with D hard to call. The CDR3 spans 16 residues. Germline CDR1 and CDR2: SGDLS and YYNGEE. The V end was cut by 1 base, the J end by 2 bases, with 10 bases between. CDR3 residues: CASSVYGQAGANVLTF. In DNA, the CDR3 is TGTGCCAGCAGCGTATATGGGCAGGCTGGGGCCAACGTCCTGACTTTC. The variable domain in full, completed from reference TRBV9 and TRBJ2-6, reads DSGVTQTPKHLITATGQRVTLRCSPRSGDLSVYWYQQSLDQGLQFLIQYYNGEERAKGNILERFSAQQFPDLHSELNLSSLELGDSALYFCASSVYGQAGANVLTFGAGSRLTVL.

This rearrangement joins TRBV28 to TRBJ1-5; D remains ambiguous. Germline CDR1 and CDR2: MDHEN and SYDVKM. This CDR3 is built from 16 residues. With 2 bases removed from V and 0 bases from J, the gap between germline ends came to 11 bases. CDR3 protein: CASSLKGVYSNQPQHF. The DNA of the CDR3 is TGTGCCAGCAGTTTAAAGGGTGTTTATAGCAATCAGCCCCAGCATTTT.

The genes are TRBV27 and TRBJ2-7; D possibly uses TRBD1 or TRBD2 (5 bases each). This CDR3 spans 13 amino acids. Germline V gene sequence: CDR1 MNHEY, CDR2 SMNVEV (reference sequence). The V end lost 1 base, the J end lost 2 bases, and 6 bases lay between the germline ends. DNA for the CDR3: TGTGCCAGCAGTTTATGGGACCCCTACGAGCAGTACTTC. Translated, it gives CASSLWDPYEQYF.

The chain has TRBV28 and TRBJ2-2, with 7 nucleotides matching TRBD1. The length of the CDR3 is 15 residues. J was trimmed by 1 base and V by 5 bases; bases with no gene match: 4. The germline gives CDR1 MDHEN, CDR2 SYDVKM. The CDR3 loop reads CASSPRTGNTGELFF. CDR3 nucleotides: TGTGCCAGCAGTCCTAGGACAGGGAACACCGGGGAGCTGTTTTTT.

The chain recombines TRBV28 with TRBJ1-2; 8 nucleotides align to TRBD1. This CDR3 comprises 15 residues. Trimming removed 2 bases from V and 4 bases from J; junction bases left unmatched: 6. Per the germline V gene, CDR1 is MDHEN and CDR2 is SYDVKM. CDR3 DNA sequence: TGTGCCAGCAGTTTACAGGGGGCGGCAAGCTATGGCTACACCTTC. Its protein is CASSLQGAASYGYTF.

The rearrangement links TRBV10-3 to TRBJ1-3; unclear D gene. The CDR3 is 14 residues long. Trimming cost V 0 bases and J 7 bases, with 10 bases left between them. The germline V gene encodes CDR1 ENHRY and CDR2 SYGVKD. The CDR3 spells CAISESFGGNTIYF. CDR3 DNA sequence: TGTGCCATCAGTGAGTCGTTCGGAGGGAACACCATATATTTT.